This T cell receptor beta chain is from a study of response to subunit inactivated influenza vaccine. Via MiXCR, TCRdb re-called the RT-PCR reads, giving one row per CDR3 protein. The table has 500,000 to 700,000 distinct CDR3 sequences, 20% to 25% seen once. V was pared by 3 bases and J by 6 bases, with 15 bases between. The CDR3 totals 15 residues. Germline V gives CDR1 MDHEN, CDR2 SYDVKM. This same sample was also taken into another study, of T cells expressing NK-cell markers. That work contributes: Generation of TCR beta cDNA was performed by 5'RACE template switching incorporating UMIs. Among the eight sequenced donors, seven tested HCMV-seropositive and one tested seronegative. CD8+ T cells in 5 or 6 donors included dominant NKG2C+ clonotypes at about 1.0-7.5%. Unclear, still, was the HCMV specificity of the expanded NKG2C+ T cell clones.

V gene TRBV28 combines with J gene TRBJ1-5; D possibly corresponds to TRBD1 (6 bases). The sample consisted of CD4+ T cells sorted from PBMCs, taken 12 days after vaccination. This clonotype was obtained from a man aged 45-65 years who received an inactivated influenza vaccine. The CDR3 DNA reads as TGTGCCAGCAGTTTCGGGGGGGCGGTAGGTCAGCCCCAGCATTTT. As protein: CASSFGGAVGQPQHF.